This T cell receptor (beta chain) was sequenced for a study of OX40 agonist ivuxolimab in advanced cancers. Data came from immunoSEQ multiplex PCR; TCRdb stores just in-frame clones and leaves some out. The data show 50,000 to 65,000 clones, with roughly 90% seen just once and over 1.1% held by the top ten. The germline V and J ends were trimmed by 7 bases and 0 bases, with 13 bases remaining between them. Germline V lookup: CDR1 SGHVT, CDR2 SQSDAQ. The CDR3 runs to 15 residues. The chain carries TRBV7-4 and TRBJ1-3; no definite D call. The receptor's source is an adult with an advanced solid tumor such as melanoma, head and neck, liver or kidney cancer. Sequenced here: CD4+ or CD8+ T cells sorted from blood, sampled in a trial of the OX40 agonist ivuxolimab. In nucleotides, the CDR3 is TGTGCCAGCACCCTCAGGCGATCCTCTGGAAACACCATATATTTT. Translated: CASTLRRSSGNTIYF.